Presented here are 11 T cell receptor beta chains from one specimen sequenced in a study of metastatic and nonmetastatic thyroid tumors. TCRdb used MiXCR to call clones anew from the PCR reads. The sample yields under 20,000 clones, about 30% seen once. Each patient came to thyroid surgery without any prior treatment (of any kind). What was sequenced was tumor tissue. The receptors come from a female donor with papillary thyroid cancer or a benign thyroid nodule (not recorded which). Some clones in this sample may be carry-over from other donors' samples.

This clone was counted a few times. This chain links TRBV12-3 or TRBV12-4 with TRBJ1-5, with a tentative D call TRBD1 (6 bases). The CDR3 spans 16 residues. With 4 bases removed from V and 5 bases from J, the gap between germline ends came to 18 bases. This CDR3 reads CASSSSLGALYQPQHF. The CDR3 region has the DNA TGTGCCAGCAGTTCCTCTTTGGGGGCCCTCTATCAGCCCCAGCATTTT.

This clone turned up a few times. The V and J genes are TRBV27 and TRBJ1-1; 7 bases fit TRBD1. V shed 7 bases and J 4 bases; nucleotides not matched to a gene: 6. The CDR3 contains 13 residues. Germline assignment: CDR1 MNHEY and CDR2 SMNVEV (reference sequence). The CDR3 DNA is TGTGCCAGCAAGAGACAGGGCGGCACTGAAGCTTTCTTT. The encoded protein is CASKRQGGTEAFF.

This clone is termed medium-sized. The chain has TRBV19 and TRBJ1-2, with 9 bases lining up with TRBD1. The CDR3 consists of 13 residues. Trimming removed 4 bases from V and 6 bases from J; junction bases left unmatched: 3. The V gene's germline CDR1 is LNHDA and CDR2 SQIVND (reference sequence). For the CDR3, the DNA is TGTGCCAGTAGTAGGGACAGGGTACATGGCTACACCTTC. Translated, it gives CASSRDRVHGYTF.

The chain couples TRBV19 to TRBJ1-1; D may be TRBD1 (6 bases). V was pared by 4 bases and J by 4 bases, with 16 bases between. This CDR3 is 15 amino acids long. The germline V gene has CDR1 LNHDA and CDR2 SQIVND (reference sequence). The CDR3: CASSTGQKIITEAFF. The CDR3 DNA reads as TGTGCCAGTAGTACCGGACAGAAAATAATCACTGAAGCTTTCTTT.

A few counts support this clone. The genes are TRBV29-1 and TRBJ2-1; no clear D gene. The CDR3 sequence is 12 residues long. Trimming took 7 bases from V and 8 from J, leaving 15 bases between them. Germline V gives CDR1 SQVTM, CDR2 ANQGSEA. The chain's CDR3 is CSGSPRADEQFF. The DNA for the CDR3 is TGCAGCGGAAGTCCTAGGGCTGATGAGCAGTTCTTC.

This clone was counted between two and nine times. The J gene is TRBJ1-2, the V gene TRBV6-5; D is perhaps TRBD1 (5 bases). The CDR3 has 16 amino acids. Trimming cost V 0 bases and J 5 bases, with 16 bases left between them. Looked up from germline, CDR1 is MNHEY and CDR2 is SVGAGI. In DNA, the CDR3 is TGTGCCAGCAGTTACTCGACGGGGGTTGGATCTTATGGCTACACCTTC. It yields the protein CASSYSTGVGSYGYTF.

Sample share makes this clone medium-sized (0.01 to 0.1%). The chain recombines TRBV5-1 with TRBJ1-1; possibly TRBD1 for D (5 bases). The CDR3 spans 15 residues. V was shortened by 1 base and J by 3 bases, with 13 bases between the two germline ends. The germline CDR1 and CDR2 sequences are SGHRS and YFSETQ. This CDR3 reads CASSLKEAGHTEAFF. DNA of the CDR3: TGCGCCAGCAGCTTGAAAGAGGCAGGGCACACTGAAGCTTTCTTT.

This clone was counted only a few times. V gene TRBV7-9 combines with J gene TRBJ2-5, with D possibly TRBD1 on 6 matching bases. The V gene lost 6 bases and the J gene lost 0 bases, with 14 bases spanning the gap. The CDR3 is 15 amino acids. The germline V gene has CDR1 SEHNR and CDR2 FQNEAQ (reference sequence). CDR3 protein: CASSTGQPYQETQYF. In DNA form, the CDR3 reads TGTGCCAGCAGTACAGGACAGCCGTACCAAGAGACCCAGTACTTC.

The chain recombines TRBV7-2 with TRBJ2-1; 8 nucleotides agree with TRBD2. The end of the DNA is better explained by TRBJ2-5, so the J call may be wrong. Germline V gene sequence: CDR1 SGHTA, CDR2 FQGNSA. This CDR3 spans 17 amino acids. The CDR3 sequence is CASSLGLAGGPQETQYF. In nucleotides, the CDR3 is TGTGCCAGCAGCTTAGGGCTGGCGGGGGGCCCCCAAGAGACCCAGTACTTC.

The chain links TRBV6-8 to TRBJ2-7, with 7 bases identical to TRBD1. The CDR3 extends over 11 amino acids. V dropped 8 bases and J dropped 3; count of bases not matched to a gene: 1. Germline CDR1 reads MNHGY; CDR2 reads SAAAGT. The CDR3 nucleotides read TGTGCCAGCGGGGACAGCTACGAGCAGTACTTC. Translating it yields CASGDSYEQYF.

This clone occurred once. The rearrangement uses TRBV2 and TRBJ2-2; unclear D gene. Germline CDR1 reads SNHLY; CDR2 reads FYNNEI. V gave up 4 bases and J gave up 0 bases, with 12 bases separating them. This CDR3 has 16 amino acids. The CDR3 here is CASSGGTGPNTGELFF. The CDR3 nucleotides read TGTGCCAGCAGTGGGGGAACTGGGCCGAACACCGGGGAGCTGTTTTTT.